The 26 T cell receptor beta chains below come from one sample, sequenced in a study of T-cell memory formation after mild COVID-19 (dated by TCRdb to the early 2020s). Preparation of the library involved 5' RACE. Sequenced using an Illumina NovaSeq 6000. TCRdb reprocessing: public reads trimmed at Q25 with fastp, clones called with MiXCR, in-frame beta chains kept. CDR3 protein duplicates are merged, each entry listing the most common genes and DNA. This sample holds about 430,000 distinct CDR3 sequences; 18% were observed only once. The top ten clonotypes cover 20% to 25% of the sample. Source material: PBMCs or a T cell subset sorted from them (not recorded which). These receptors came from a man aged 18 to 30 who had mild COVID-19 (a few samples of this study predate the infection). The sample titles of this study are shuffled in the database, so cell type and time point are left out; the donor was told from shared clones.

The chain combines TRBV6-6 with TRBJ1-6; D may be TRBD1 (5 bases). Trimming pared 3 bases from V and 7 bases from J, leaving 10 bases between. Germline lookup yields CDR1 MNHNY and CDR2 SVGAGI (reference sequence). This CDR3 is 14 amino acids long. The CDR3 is CASSYSGANSPLHF. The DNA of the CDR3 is TGTGCCAGCAGTTATTCCGGGGCGAATTCACCCCTCCACTTT.

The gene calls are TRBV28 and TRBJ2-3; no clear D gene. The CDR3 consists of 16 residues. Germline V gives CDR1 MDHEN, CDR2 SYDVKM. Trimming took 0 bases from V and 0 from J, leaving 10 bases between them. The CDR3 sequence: CASSLWEPLSTDTQYF. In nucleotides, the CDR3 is TGTGCCAGCAGTTTATGGGAGCCACTAAGCACAGATACGCAGTATTTT. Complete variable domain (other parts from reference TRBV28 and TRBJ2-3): DVKVTQSSRYLVKRTGEKVFLECVQDMDHENMFWYRQDPGLGLRLIYFSYDVKMKEKGDIPEGYSVSREKKERFSLILESASTNQTSMYLCASSLWEPLSTDTQYFGPGTRLTVL.

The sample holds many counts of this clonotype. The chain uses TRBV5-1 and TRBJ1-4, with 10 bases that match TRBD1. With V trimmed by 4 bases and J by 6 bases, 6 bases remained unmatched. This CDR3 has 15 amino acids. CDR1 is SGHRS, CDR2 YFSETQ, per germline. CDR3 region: CASSPLGTGDEKLFF. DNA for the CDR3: TGCGCCAGCAGCCCCCTGGGGACAGGGGATGAAAAACTGTTTTTT.

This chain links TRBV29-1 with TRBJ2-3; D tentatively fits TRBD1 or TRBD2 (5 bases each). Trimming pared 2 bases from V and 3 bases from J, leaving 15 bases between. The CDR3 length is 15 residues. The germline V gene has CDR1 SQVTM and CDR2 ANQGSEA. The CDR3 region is CSVETQGRRTDTQYF. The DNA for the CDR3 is TGCAGCGTTGAAACGCAGGGACGGAGGACAGATACGCAGTATTTT.

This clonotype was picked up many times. DNA for the CDR3: TGCAGCGCTGCGACCGACACCTCCTACAATGAGCAGTTCTTC. Translated, it gives CSAATDTSYNEQFF. V and J are TRBV29-1 and TRBJ2-1, with D hard to call. The CDR3 spans 14 residues. Trimming removed 7 bases at V and 0 bases at J, with 13 bases between. In germline, CDR1 is SQVTM, CDR2 ANQGSEA.

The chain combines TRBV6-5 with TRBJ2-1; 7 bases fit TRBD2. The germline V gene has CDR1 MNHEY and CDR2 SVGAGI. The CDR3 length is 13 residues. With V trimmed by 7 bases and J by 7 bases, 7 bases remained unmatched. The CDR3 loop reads CASTWGEGNEQFF. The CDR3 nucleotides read TGTGCCAGCACCTGGGGGGAGGGGAATGAGCAGTTCTTC.

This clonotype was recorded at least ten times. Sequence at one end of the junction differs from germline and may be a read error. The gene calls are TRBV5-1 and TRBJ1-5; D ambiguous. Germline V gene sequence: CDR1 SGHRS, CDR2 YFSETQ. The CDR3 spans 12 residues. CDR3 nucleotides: TGTGCCAGCAGCTTAGAGAATCAGCCCCAGCATTTT. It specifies CASSLENQPQHF.

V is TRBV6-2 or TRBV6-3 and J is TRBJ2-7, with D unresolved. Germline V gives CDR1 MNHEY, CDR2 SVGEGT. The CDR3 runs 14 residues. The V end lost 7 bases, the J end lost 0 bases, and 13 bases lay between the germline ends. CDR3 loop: CASTKARVSYEQYF. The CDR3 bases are TGTGCCAGCACCAAAGCAAGGGTCTCCTACGAGCAGTACTTC.

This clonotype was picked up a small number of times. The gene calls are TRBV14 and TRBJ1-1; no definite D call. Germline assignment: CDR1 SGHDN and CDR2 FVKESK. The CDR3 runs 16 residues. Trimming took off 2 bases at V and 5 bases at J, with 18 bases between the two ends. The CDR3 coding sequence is TGTGCCAGCAGCCAAACACTGGCCCCGGGCGGGACTGAAGCTTTCTTT. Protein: CASSQTLAPGGTEAFF.

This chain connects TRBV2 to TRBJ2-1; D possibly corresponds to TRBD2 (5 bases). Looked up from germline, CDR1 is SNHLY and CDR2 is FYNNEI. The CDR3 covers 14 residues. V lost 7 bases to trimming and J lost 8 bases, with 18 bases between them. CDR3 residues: CASMEDRGAHEQFF. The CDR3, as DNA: TGTGCCAGCATGGAGGACCGTGGTGCCCATGAGCAGTTCTTC.

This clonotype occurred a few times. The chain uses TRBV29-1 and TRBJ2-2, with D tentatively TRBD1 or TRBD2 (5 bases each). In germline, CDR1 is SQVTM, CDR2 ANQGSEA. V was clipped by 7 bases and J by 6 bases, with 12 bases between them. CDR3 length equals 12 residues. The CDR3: CSAARGAGELFF. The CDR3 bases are TGCAGCGCCGCCCGAGGGGCCGGGGAGCTGTTTTTT.

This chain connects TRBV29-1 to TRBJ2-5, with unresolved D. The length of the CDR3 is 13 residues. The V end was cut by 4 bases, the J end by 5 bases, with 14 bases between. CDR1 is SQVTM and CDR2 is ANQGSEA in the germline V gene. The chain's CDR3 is CSVVIQLLETQYF. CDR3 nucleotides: TGCAGCGTTGTAATTCAGCTTCTGGAGACCCAGTACTTC.

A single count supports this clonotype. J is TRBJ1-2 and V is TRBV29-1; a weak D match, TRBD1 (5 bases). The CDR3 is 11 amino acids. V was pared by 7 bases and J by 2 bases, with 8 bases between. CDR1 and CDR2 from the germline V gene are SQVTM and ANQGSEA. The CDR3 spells CSGGGNYGYTF. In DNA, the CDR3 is TGCAGCGGGGGGGGGAACTATGGCTACACCTTC.

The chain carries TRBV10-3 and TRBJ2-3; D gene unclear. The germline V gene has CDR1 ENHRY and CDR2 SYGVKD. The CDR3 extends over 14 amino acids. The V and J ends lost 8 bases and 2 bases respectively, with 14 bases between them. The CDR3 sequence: CAIGWLSSTDTQYF. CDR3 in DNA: TGTGCCATCGGGTGGTTAAGTTCCACAGATACGCAGTATTTT.

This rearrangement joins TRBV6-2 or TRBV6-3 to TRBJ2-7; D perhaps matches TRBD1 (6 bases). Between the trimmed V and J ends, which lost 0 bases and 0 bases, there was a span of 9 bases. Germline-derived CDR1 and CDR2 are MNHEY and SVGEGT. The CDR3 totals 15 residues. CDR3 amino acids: CASSYSPGASYEQYV. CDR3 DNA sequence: TGTGCCAGCAGTTACTCGCCAGGGGCCTCCTACGAGCAGTACGTC.

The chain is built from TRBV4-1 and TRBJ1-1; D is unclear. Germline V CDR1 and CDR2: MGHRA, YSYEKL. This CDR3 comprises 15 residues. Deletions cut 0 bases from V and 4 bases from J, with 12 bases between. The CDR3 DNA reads TGCGCCAGCAGCCAAGATCTAGGGTTTTCCACTGAAGCTTTCTTT. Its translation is CASSQDLGFSTEAFF.

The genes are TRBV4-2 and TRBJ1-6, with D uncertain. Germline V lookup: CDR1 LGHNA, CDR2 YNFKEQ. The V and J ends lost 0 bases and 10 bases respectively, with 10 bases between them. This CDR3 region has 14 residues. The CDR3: CASSQEAGVSPLHF. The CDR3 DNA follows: TGTGCCAGCAGCCAAGAAGCTGGGGTGTCACCCCTCCACTTT.

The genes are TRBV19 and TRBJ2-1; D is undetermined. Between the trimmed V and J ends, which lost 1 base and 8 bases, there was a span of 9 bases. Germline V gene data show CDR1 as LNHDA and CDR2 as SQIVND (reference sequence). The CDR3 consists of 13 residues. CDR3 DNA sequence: TGTGCCAGTAGTATAGTTCGGGTGGATGAGCAGTTCTTC. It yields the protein CASSIVRVDEQFF.

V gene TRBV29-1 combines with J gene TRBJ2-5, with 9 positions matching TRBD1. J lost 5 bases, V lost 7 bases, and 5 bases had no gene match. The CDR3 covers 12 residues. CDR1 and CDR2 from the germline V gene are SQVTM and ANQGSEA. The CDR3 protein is CSAGQGSETQYF. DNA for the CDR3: TGCAGCGCTGGACAGGGGTCGGAGACCCAGTACTTC.

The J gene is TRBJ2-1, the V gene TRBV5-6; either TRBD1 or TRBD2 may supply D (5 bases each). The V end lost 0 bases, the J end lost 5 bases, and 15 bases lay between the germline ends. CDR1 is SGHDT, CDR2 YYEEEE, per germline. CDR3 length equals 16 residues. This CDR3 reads CASSLVAGSNNNEQFF. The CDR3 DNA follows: TGTGCCAGCAGCTTGGTGGCAGGGAGTAACAACAATGAGCAGTTCTTC.

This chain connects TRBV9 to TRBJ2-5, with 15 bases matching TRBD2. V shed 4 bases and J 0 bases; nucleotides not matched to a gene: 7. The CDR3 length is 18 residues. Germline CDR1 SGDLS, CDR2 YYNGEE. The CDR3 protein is CASSPRTSGGGYQETQYF. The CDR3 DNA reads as TGTGCCAGCAGCCCCCGGACTAGCGGGGGGGGGTACCAAGAGACCCAGTACTTC. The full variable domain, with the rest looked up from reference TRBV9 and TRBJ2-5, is DSGVTQTPKHLITATGQRVTLRCSPRSGDLSVYWYQQSLDQGLQFLIQYYNGEERAKGNILERFSAQQFPDLHSELNLSSLELGDSALYFCASSPRTSGGGYQETQYFGPGTRLLVL.

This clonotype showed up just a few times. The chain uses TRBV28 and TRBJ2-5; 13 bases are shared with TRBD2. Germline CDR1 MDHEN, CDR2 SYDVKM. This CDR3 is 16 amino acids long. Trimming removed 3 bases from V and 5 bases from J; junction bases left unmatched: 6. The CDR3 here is CASSFRGLAGLETQYF. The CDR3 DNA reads TGTGCCAGCAGTTTTCGGGGACTAGCGGGGTTGGAGACCCAGTACTTC.

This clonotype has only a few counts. CDR3 coding DNA: TGTGCCAGCAGCTTACAACAGGCGTACAATGAGCAGTTCTTC. Translating it yields CASSLQQAYNEQFF. The V and J genes are TRBV4-2 and TRBJ2-1, with D possibly TRBD1 on 5 matching bases. V was cut by 5 bases and J by 4 bases, with 12 bases left in between. Germline V lookup: CDR1 LGHNA, CDR2 YNFKEQ. This CDR3 region has 14 residues.

CDR3 loop: CSASVESSYNEQFF. CDR3 in DNA: TGCAGTGCTAGCGTAGAGAGCTCCTACAATGAGCAGTTCTTC. The chain is built from TRBV20-1 and TRBJ2-1; D gene unclear. There are 14 residues in the CDR3. The V and J ends lost 3 bases and 0 bases respectively, with 9 bases between them. Per the germline V gene, CDR1 is DFQATT and CDR2 is SNEGSKA (reference sequence).

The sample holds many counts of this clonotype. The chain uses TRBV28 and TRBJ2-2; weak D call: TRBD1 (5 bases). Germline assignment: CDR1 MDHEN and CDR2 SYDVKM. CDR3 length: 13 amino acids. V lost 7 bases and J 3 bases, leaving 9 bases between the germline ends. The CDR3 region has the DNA TGTGCCAGCATCCAGGGTTACACCGGGGAGCTGTTTTTT. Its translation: CASIQGYTGELFF.

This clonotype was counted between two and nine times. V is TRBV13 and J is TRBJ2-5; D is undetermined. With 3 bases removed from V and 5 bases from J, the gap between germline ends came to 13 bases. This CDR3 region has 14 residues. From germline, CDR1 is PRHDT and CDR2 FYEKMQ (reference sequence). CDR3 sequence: CASSFRDRNETQYF. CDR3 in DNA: TGTGCCAGCAGCTTCCGTGACCGGAACGAGACCCAGTACTTC.